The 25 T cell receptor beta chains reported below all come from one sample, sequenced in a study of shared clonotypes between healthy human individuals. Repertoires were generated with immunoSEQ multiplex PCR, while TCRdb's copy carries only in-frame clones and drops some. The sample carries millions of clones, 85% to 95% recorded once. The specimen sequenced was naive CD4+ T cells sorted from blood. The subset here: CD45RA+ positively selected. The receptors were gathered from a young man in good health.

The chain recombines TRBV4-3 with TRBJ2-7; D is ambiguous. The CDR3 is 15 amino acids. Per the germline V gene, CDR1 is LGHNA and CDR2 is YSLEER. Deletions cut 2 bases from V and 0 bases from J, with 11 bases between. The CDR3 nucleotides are TGCGCCAGCAGCCAATTGGCGTTCAGCTCCTACGAGCAGTACTTC. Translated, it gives CASSQLAFSSYEQYF.

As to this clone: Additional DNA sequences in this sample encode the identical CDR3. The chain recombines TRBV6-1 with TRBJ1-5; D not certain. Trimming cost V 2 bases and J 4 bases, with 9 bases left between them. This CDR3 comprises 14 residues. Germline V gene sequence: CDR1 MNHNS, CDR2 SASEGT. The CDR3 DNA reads TGTGCCAGCAGTGAAACCGGAGGAAATCAGCCCCAGCATTTT. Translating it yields CASSETGGNQPQHF.

The DNA for the CDR3 is TGTGCCAGCGGGACTAGCGGGGGGACAGATACGCAGTATTTT. It encodes CASGTSGGTDTQYF. The chain combines TRBV7-9 with TRBJ2-3, with TRBD2 matching over 15 bases. V was clipped by 8 bases and J by 3 bases; unmatched bases: 0. This CDR3 is built from 14 residues. Germline V gene data show CDR1 as SEHNR and CDR2 as FQNEAQ (reference sequence).

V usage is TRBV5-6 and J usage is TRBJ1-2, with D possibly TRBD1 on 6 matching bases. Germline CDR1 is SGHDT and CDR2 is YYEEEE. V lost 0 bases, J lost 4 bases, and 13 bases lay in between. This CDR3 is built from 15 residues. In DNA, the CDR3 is TGTGCCAGCAGCTTGGTAGGGGGGGCCCCCTATGGCTACACCTTC. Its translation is CASSLVGGAPYGYTF.

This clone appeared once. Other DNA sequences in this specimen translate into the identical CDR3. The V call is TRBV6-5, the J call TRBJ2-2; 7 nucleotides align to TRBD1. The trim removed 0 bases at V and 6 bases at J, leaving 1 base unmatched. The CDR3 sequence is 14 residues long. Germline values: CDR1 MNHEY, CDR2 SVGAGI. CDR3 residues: CASSYSQGPGELFF. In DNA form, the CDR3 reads TGTGCCAGCAGTTACTCACAGGGGCCCGGGGAGCTGTTTTTT.

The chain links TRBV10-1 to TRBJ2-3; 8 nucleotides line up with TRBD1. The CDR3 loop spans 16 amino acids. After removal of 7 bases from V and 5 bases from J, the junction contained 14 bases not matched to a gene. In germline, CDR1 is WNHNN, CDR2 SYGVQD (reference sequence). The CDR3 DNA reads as TGCGCCAGCACCTCCTCCTCACAGGGGGGTTTAGATACGCAGTATTTT. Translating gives CASTSSSQGGLDTQYF.

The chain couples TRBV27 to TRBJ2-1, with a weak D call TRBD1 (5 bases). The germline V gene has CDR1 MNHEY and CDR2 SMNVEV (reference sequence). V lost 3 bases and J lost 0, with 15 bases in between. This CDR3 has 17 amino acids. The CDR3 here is CASSFPKGLSSYNEQFF. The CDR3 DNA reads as TGTGCCAGCAGTTTCCCCAAGGGGCTAAGCTCCTACAATGAGCAGTTCTTC.

CDR3: CASSSGLATGNEQFF. CDR3 coding DNA: TGTGCCAGCAGTTCGGGACTAGCGACGGGCAATGAGCAGTTCTTC. This sequence joins TRBV28 and TRBJ2-1, with 10 bases that match TRBD2. This CDR3 comprises 15 residues. J was trimmed by 6 bases and V by 4 bases; bases with no gene match: 6. Per germline, CDR1 MDHEN and CDR2 SYDVKM.

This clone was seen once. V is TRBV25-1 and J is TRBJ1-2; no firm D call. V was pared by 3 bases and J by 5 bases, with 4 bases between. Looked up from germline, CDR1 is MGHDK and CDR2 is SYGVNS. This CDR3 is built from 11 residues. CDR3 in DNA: TGTGCCAGCAGTGACGCGTATGGCTACACCTTC. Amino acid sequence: CASSDAYGYTF.

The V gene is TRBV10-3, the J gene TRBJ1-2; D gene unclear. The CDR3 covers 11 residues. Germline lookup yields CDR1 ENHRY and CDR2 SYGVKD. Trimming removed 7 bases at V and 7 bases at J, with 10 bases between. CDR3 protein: CAIMGRSGYTF. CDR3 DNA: TGTGCCATCATGGGCAGGAGTGGCTACACCTTC.

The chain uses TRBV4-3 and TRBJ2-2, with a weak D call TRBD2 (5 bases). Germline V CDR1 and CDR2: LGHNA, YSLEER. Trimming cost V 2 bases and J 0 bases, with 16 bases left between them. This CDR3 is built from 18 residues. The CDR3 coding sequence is TGCGCCAGCAGCCAAACAACGGACTGGAACGCGAACACCGGGGAGCTGTTTTTT. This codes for CASSQTTDWNANTGELFF.

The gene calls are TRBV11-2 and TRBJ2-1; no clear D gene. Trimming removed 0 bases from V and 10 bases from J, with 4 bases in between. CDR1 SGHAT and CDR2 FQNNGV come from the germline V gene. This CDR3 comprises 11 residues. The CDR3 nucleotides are TGTGCCAGCAGCTTAGATGGGGAGCAGTTCTTC. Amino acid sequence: CASSLDGEQFF.

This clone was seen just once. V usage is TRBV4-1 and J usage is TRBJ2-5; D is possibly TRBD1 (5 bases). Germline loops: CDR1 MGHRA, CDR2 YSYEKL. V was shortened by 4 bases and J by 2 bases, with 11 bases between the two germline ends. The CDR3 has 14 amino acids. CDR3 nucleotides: TGCGCCAGCAGCCCATCCGACAGACAAGAGACCCAGTACTTC. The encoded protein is CASSPSDRQETQYF.

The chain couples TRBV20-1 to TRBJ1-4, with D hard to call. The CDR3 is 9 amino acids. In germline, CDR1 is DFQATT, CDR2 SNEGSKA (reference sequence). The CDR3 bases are TGCAGCGCAGATGAAAAACTGTTTTTT. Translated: CSADEKLFF.

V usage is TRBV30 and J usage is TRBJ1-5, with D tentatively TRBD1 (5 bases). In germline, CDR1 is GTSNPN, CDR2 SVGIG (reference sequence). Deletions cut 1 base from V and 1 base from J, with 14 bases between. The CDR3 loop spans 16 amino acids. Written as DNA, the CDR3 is TGTGCCTGGAGTGGGGGGAAATTAAGAAGCAATCAGCCCCAGCATTTT. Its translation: CAWSGGKLRSNQPQHF.

The CDR3 spells CASRARASSYNEQFF. The CDR3 DNA sequence: TGTGCCAGCAGGGCTAGAGCGAGCTCCTACAATGAGCAGTTCTTC. The J gene is TRBJ2-1, the V gene TRBV2; D gene ambiguous. V lost 6 bases and J 0 bases, leaving 12 bases between the germline ends. Per the germline V gene, CDR1 is SNHLY and CDR2 is FYNNEI. There are 15 residues in the CDR3.

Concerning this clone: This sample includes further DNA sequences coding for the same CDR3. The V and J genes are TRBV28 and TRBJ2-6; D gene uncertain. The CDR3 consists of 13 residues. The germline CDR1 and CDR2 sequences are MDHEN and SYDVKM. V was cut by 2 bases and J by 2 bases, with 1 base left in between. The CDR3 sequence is CASSLPGANVLTF. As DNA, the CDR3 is TGTGCCAGCAGTTTACCTGGGGCCAACGTCCTGACTTTC.

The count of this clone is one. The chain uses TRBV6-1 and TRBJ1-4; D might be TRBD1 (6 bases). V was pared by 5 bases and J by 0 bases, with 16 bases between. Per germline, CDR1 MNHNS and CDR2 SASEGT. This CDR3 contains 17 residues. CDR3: CASSQETGSATNEKLFF. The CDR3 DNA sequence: TGTGCCAGCAGTCAAGAGACAGGATCCGCAACTAATGAAAAACTGTTTTTT.

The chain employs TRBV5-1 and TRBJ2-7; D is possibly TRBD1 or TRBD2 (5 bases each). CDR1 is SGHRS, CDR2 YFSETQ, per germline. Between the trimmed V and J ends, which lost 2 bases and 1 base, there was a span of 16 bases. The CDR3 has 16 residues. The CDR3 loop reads CASSLGGAGSSYEQYF. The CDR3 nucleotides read TGCGCCAGCAGCTTAGGTGGGGCGGGTTCTTCCTACGAGCAGTACTTC.

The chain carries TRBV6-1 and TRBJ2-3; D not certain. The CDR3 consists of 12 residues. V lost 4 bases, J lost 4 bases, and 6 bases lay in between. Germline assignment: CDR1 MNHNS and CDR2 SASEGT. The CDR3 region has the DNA TGTGCCAGCAGTGGCAGTGCAGATACGCAGTATTTT. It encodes CASSGSADTQYF.

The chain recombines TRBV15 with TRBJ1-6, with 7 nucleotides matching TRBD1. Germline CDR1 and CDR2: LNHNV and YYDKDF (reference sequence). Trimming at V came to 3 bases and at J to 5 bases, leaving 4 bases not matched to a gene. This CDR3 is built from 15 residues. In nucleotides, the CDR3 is TGTGCCACCAGCAGGAAGCAGGGGGATAATTCACCCCTCCACTTT. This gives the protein CATSRKQGDNSPLHF. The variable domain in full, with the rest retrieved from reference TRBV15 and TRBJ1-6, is DAMVIQNPRYQVTQFGKPVTLSCSQTLNHNVMYWYQQKSSQAPKLLFHYYDKDFNNEADTPDNFQSRRPNTSFCFLDIRSPGLGDTAMYLCATSRKQGDNSPLHFGNGTRLTVT.

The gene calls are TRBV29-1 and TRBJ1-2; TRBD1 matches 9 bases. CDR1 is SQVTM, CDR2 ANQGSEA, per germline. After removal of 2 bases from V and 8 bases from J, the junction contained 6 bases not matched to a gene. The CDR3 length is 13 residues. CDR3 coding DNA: TGCAGCGTTGAATGGGGGACAGGGAGCGGCTACACCTTC. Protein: CSVEWGTGSGYTF.

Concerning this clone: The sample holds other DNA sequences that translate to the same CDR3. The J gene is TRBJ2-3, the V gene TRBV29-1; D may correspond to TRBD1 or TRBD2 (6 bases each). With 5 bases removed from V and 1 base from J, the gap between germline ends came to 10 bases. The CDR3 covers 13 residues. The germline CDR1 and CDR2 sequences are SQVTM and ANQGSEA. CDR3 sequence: CSVQRGGTDTQYF. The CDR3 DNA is TGCAGCGTTCAAAGGGGGGGCACAGATACGCAGTATTTT.

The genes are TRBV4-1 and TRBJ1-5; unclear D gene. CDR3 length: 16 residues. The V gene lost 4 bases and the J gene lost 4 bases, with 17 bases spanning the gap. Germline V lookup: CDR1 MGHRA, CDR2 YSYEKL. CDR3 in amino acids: CASSPRAWEINQPQHF. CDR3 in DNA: TGCGCCAGCAGCCCCCGAGCTTGGGAGATAAATCAGCCCCAGCATTTT.

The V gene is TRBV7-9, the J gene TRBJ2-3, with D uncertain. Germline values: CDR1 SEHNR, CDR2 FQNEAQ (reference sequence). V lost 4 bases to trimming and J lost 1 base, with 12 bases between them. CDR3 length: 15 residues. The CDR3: CASSYTVAGTDTQYF. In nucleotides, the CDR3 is TGTGCCAGCAGCTATACGGTCGCCGGCACAGATACGCAGTATTTT.